Following are 17 T cell receptor beta chains from one sample sequenced in a study of CD8 T cells in Susac syndrome. An amount of RNA that ranged from roughly 0.45 to 1 ug was reverse transcribed with random hexamers. A single record per CDR3 protein comes from TCRdb applying MiXCR to the immunoSEQ multiplex PCR reads. The profile shows 67,000 or so distinct CDR3 sequences, 90% to 95% of them singletons. The sample taken for sequencing was CD4+ T cells from PBMCs. These receptors all come from a human donor with Susac syndrome.

The chain is built from TRBV4-2 and TRBJ2-2, with 14 bases identical to TRBD2. The junction had 13 bases not matched to a gene; V was cut back by 4 bases and J by 0 bases. The germline V gene encodes CDR1 LGHNA and CDR2 YNFKEQ. The CDR3 spans 21 residues. The CDR3 DNA reads TGTGCCAGCAGCCCATCCGGACTAGCGGGGGGTCCGTACGCGAACACCGGGGAGCTGTTTTTT. This encodes CASSPSGLAGGPYANTGELFF.

In its sample, this clonotype was seen once. CDR3: CSASWGQLSYEQYF. The CDR3 DNA reads TGCAGTGCTAGTTGGGGGCAACTTTCCTACGAGCAGTACTTC. The rearrangement joins TRBV20-1 to TRBJ2-7; maybe TRBD1 (6 bases). Between the trimmed V and J ends, which lost 3 bases and 1 base, there was a span of 13 bases. The V gene's germline CDR1 is DFQATT and CDR2 SNEGSKA (reference sequence). The CDR3 covers 14 residues.

The chain joins TRBV6-5 to TRBJ2-7, with a tentative D call TRBD1 (6 bases). V lost 5 bases and J 2 bases, leaving 16 bases between the germline ends. The CDR3 totals 15 residues. CDR1 and CDR2 (germline): MNHEY, SVGAGI. CDR3 sequence: CASSPGTRPTYEQYF. CDR3 nucleotides: TGTGCCAGCAGTCCCGGGACACGGCCTACCTACGAGCAGTACTTC.

The CDR3 nucleotides read TGCGCCAGCACCTGGGATGGGGCCTCGAACACTGAAGCTTTCTTT. It yields the protein CASTWDGASNTEAFF. The chain links TRBV5-1 to TRBJ1-1; possible D gene TRBD1, 5 bases. V was pared by 6 bases and J by 1 base, with 16 bases between. Germline values: CDR1 SGHRS, CDR2 YFSETQ. CDR3 length: 15 amino acids.

The CDR3 DNA sequence: TGCAGTGCTAGAGATCAGGCGGGAAGGGGAGGTGGAGATACGCAGTATTTT. Translated, it gives CSARDQAGRGGGDTQYF. The chain employs TRBV20-1 and TRBJ2-3, with D perhaps TRBD2 (6 bases). Trimming took 0 bases from V and 5 from J, leaving 21 bases between them. Germline V lookup: CDR1 DFQATT, CDR2 SNEGSKA (reference sequence). This CDR3 contains 17 residues.

Regarding this clonotype: One end of the junction does not line up with germline, which may come from a read error. The chain joins TRBV7-8 to TRBJ1-4; weak D call: TRBD1 (6 bases). This CDR3 region has 17 residues. Germline CDR1 SGHVS, CDR2 FQNEAQ. This chain's CDR3 is CASNLGPRGAVNEKLFF. The CDR3 DNA reads as TGTGCCAGCAACTTAGGGCCTAGGGGGGCGGTTAATGAAAAACTGTTTTTT.

The rearrangement joins TRBV5-1 to TRBJ2-3; TRBD2 is a possible D gene (5 bases). Germline CDR1 SGHRS, CDR2 YFSETQ. The CDR3 spans 14 residues. V dropped 0 bases and J dropped 4 bases, with 9 bases sitting between them. The CDR3 is CASSLEEAADTQYF. CDR3 sequence (DNA): TGCGCCAGCAGCTTGGAGGAGGCCGCAGATACGCAGTATTTT.

The chain joins TRBV28 to TRBJ2-7; D might be TRBD1 (5 bases). This CDR3 comprises 14 residues. Trimming took off 6 bases at V and 8 bases at J, with 20 bases between the two ends. The germline CDR1 and CDR2 sequences are MDHEN and SYDVKM. CDR3 region: CASSLVQDEVQQYF. As DNA, the CDR3 is TGTGCCAGCAGCCTCGTACAGGACGAGGTTCAGCAGTACTTC.

J is TRBJ2-5 and V is TRBV4-3, with TRBD2 as a possible D gene (5 bases). The germline V gene encodes CDR1 LGHNA and CDR2 YSLEER. The CDR3 has 15 amino acids. V lost 1 base and J 8 bases, leaving 17 bases between the germline ends. Here the CDR3 reads CASSQAQEEAGTQYF. The CDR3 DNA reads TGCGCCAGCAGCCAAGCCCAAGAGGAGGCGGGCACCCAGTACTTC.

V usage is TRBV3-1 and J usage is TRBJ2-1; D is tentatively TRBD1 or TRBD2 (5 bases each). Germline CDR1 reads LGHDT; CDR2 reads YNNKEL (reference sequence). This CDR3 comprises 14 residues. V lost 1 base to trimming and J lost 9 bases, with 13 bases between them. The CDR3 is CASSQGEGRSEQFF. The CDR3 region has the DNA TGTGCCAGCAGCCAAGGTGAGGGGCGGAGTGAGCAGTTCTTC.

This clonotype has just one count. The chain combines TRBV24-1 with TRBJ2-3; tentative D call: TRBD1 (6 bases). Between the trimmed V and J ends, which lost 0 bases and 1 base, there was a span of 10 bases. This CDR3 region has 16 residues. Germline V gene sequence: CDR1 KGHDR, CDR2 SFDVKD. The CDR3 DNA reads as TGTGCCACCAGTGATTTGCAGGGGCAGGGCACAGATACGCAGTATTTT. This gives the protein CATSDLQGQGTDTQYF.

The rearrangement links TRBV18 to TRBJ2-1; D call uncertain. Germline V lookup: CDR1 KGHSH, CDR2 LQKENI. The CDR3 extends over 16 amino acids. V was clipped by 3 bases and J by 4 bases, with 16 bases between them. The CDR3 nucleotides read TGTGCCAGCTCACCCTCTCGTCGGAACTATTACAATGAGCAGTTCTTC. Its translation: CASSPSRRNYYNEQFF. The variable domain in full, with the rest retrieved from reference TRBV18 and TRBJ2-1, is NAGVMQNPRHLVRRRGQEARLRCSPMKGHSHVYWYRQLPEEGLKFMVYLQKENIIDESGMPKERFSAEFPKEGPSILRIQQVVRGDSAAYFCASSPSRRNYYNEQFFGPGTRLTVL.

The chain has TRBV20-1 and TRBJ2-7; D is tentatively TRBD1 or TRBD2 (5 bases each). Trimming took 6 bases from V and 6 from J, leaving 12 bases between them. The CDR3 is made up of 11 amino acids. CDR1 and CDR2 (germline): DFQATT, SNEGSKA (reference sequence). CDR3: CSALAGTEQYF. CDR3 bases: TGCAGTGCCCTGGCTGGGACCGAGCAGTACTTC.

V is TRBV19 and J is TRBJ2-1; 12 nucleotides line up with TRBD2. This CDR3 contains 16 residues. Germline V gene lookup returns CDR1 LNHDA and CDR2 SQIVND (reference sequence). V lost 7 bases, J lost 6 bases, and 10 bases stayed unmatched. In DNA, the CDR3 is TGTGCCAGTATGGGGCTAGCGGGGGGGCCCTCCAATGAGCAGTTCTTC. It is translated as CASMGLAGGPSNEQFF.

The chain joins TRBV2 to TRBJ1-2, with D perhaps TRBD1 (5 bases). Germline values: CDR1 SNHLY, CDR2 FYNNEI. The CDR3 has 16 amino acids. The V gene lost 3 bases and the J gene lost 0 bases, with 14 bases spanning the gap. The CDR3 region is CASSEAGRVANYGYTF. The CDR3 coding sequence is TGTGCCAGCAGTGAGGCTGGCAGGGTGGCTAACTATGGCTACACCTTC. The whole variable domain, filled in from reference TRBV2 and TRBJ1-2, reads EPEVTQTPSHQVTQMGQEVILRCVPISNHLYFYWYRQILGQKVEFLVSFYNNEISEKSEIFDDQFSVERPDGSNFTLKIRSTKLEDSAMYFCASSEAGRVANYGYTFGSGTRLTVV.

This sequence joins TRBV11-3 and TRBJ2-7, with TRBD1 as a possible D gene (5 bases). The CDR3 extends over 15 amino acids. Germline V lookup: CDR1 SGHNT, CDR2 YENEEA. Trimming shortened V by 3 bases and J by 2 bases, and 14 bases separated the two germline ends. The CDR3: CASSFTLGVAYEQYF. The CDR3 coding sequence is TGTGCCAGCAGCTTCACCTTAGGGGTAGCCTACGAGCAGTACTTC.

The chain is built from TRBV28 and TRBJ1-4; D perhaps matches TRBD1 (6 bases). CDR1 is MDHEN, CDR2 SYDVKM, per germline. V lost 3 bases and J 5 bases, leaving 13 bases between the germline ends. The CDR3 runs 15 residues. CDR3 DNA sequence: TGTGCCAGCAGTTTCTCCGGGGGGCAGAATGAAAAACTGTTTTTT. Protein sequence: CASSFSGGQNEKLFF.